This T cell receptor beta chain was sequenced during a study of ipilimumab plus nivolumab after autologous stem cell transplantation. Produced via immunoSEQ multiplex PCR; TCRdb's table is partial and in-frame only. The data contain about 16,000 clones, around 68% of them seen just once; the ten biggest clones take up about 20%. The CDR3 totals 14 residues. Losses at the gene ends were 5 bases for V and 5 bases for J; bases not matched to a gene: 4. Germline V gene sequence: CDR1 PRHDT, CDR2 FYEKMQ (reference sequence). Sample: PBMCs, taken in a trial of ipilimumab plus nivolumab as post-transplant consolidation. The TCR originated in a male donor with diffuse large B-cell lymphoma. The V call is TRBV13, the J call TRBJ2-1, with 9 bases that match TRBD2. CDR3 residues: CASSPSGGNNEQFF. In DNA, the CDR3 is TGTGCCAGCAGCCCAAGCGGGGGGAACAATGAGCAGTTCTTC.